This TCR beta chain is drawn from a study of beta chain features in type 1 diabetes. This clone was seen a few times. Its target is unknown. The J segment lost 5 bases and the V segment lost 7 bases, leaving 7 bases of the junction unmatched. The CDR3 is 14 amino acids. CDR1 MDHEN and CDR2 SYDVKM come from the germline V gene. Findings of the study overall: Moderate but significant shortening of TCRB CDR3s was recorded in all four CD4+ subsets from Type 1 diabetes patients. Insertion counts at VDJ junctions were lower in type 1 diabetes patients, who also showed more deletions there. Cells with high TCR expression could be over-represented when cDNA is sequenced.

Investigators reverse transcribed all isolated RNA, so they sequenced expressed TCRB transcripts. The protocol was immunoSEQ multiplex PCR, while the TCRdb copy is restricted to in-frame clones and leaves out a portion. The sample records around 690,000 clones, around 12% being singletons. Using CD45RO/CCR7/CD25/CD127/CD95/CD27, CD4+ naive, central memory, regulatory and stem cell-like memory cells were sorted. Purities in excess of 98% were seen in all sorted populations. This rearrangement joins TRBV28 to TRBJ1-4, with TRBD1 identical over 7 bases. The sequence derives from a man aged 25-45 years with type 1 diabetes. What was sequenced was naive CD4+ T cells from blood. As DNA, the CDR3 is TGTGCCAGCACCCGGGGGGACAGAAATGAAAAACTGTTTTTT. This sequence encodes CASTRGDRNEKLFF.